Each of the 22 T cell receptor beta chains below was sequenced from the same sample in a study of siplizumab effects on memory and regulatory T cells. The method was immunoSEQ multiplex PCR; TCRdb's version includes in-frame clones alone and lacks a portion of them. The sample includes 50,000 to 70,000 clones, around 96% of them seen just once. The sample taken for sequencing was naive CD8+ T cells sorted from blood. These receptors were obtained from a human donor in good health.

Worth noting for this clone: The germline gene is not matched at one end of the junction; a read error may be the cause. V and J are TRBV11-2 and TRBJ2-1; 10 bases are shared with TRBD2. This CDR3 region has 15 residues. Germline CDR1 is SGHAT and CDR2 is FQNNGV. The CDR3 DNA reads as TGTGCCAGCAGCCTAGAACTAGCGGGGTACGGTGAGCAGTTCTTC. It specifies CASSLELAGYGEQFF.

The J gene is TRBJ1-5, the V gene TRBV27; D gene unclear. V lost 7 bases and J 2 bases, leaving 9 bases between the germline ends. CDR1 MNHEY and CDR2 SMNVEV come from the germline V gene (reference sequence). The CDR3 has 13 residues. Here the CDR3 reads CASTGGGNQPQHF. In DNA, the CDR3 is TGTGCCAGCACCGGCGGAGGCAATCAGCCCCAGCATTTT.

This clone was detected only once. V is TRBV5-4 and J is TRBJ2-7, with D uncertain. The CDR3 is made up of 13 amino acids. The V and J ends lost 4 bases and 5 bases respectively, with 13 bases between them. Germline V CDR1 and CDR2: SGHNT, YYREEE (reference sequence). CDR3 in amino acids: CASSPPSADEQYF. The CDR3 bases are TGTGCCAGCAGCCCCCCGAGCGCCGACGAGCAGTACTTC.

The chain employs TRBV2 and TRBJ2-3; 10 nucleotides agree with TRBD2. The CDR3 sequence is 13 residues long. Germline V lookup: CDR1 SNHLY, CDR2 FYNNEI. V trimming: 9 bases; J trimming: 5 bases; junction bases outside the gene matches: 5. The CDR3, as DNA: TGTGCCAGTTTACTAGCGGGGAAAGATACGCAGTATTTT. Translating it yields CASLLAGKDTQYF. Filled out from reference TRBV2 and TRBJ2-3, the complete variable domain reads EPEVTQTPSHQVTQMGQEVILRCVPISNHLYFYWYRQILGQKVEFLVSFYNNEISEKSEIFDDQFSVERPDGSNFTLKIRSTKLEDSAMYFCASLLAGKDTQYFGPGTRLTVL.

The V call is TRBV6-5, the J call TRBJ2-1; 12 bases line up with TRBD2. This CDR3 has 15 residues. V lost 5 bases, J lost 5 bases, and 4 bases stayed unmatched. Germline V gene sequence: CDR1 MNHEY, CDR2 SVGAGI. CDR3 nucleotide sequence: TGTGCCAGCAGTATACTAGCGGGGGGAGACAATGAGCAGTTCTTC. As protein: CASSILAGGDNEQFF.

The genes are TRBV9 and TRBJ1-1; D perhaps matches TRBD1 (5 bases). V was shortened by 4 bases and J by 4 bases, with 11 bases between the two germline ends. This CDR3 comprises 13 residues. The germline V gene has CDR1 SGDLS and CDR2 YYNGEE. CDR3 amino acids: CASSSPGGTEAFF. The CDR3 nucleotides are TGTGCCAGCAGCTCCCCCGGGGGCACTGAAGCTTTCTTT.

The rearrangement links TRBV9 to TRBJ1-2; D gene uncertain. Trimming took 3 bases from V and 8 from J, leaving 8 bases between them. CDR1 and CDR2 from the germline V gene are SGDLS and YYNGEE. The length of the CDR3 is 11 residues. The chain's CDR3 is CASSAAQGYTF. CDR3 nucleotides: TGTGCCAGCAGCGCCGCGCAGGGCTACACCTTC. Based on the CDR3 plus reference TRBV9 and TRBJ1-2, the full variable domain is DSGVTQTPKHLITATGQRVTLRCSPRSGDLSVYWYQQSLDQGLQFLIQYYNGEERAKGNILERFSAQQFPDLHSELNLSSLELGDSALYFCASSAAQGYTFGSGTRLTVV.

The CDR3 sequence: CASSQDLGFGTEAFF. DNA for the CDR3: TGTGCCAGCAGCCAAGATCTGGGGTTCGGAACTGAAGCTTTCTTT. The chain is built from TRBV14 and TRBJ1-1; the D is unclear. The V gene's germline CDR1 is SGHDN and CDR2 FVKESK. V lost 0 bases, J lost 5 bases, and 13 bases lay in between. The CDR3 consists of 15 residues.

The rearrangement links TRBV14 to TRBJ1-1; D remains unclear. CDR3 length equals 13 residues. V dropped 1 base and J dropped 10 bases, with 13 bases sitting between them. Germline-derived CDR1 and CDR2 are SGHDN and FVKESK. The CDR3 sequence: CASSQVSAGRAFF. In DNA, the CDR3 is TGTGCCAGCAGCCAAGTCTCGGCCGGCAGAGCTTTCTTT.

The rearrangement uses TRBV30 and TRBJ2-7; D remains unclear. Looked up from germline, CDR1 is GTSNPN and CDR2 is SVGIG (reference sequence). V dropped 0 bases and J dropped 4 bases, with 10 bases sitting between them. CDR3 length equals 13 residues. CDR3 DNA: TGTGCCTGGAGTGTTACCCTACGATACGAGCAGTACTTC. Translated: CAWSVTLRYEQYF.

The V and J genes are TRBV2 and TRBJ2-5; TRBD1 matches at 8 bases. The germline CDR1 and CDR2 sequences are SNHLY and FYNNEI. Germline trimming cut 1 base from V and 5 bases from J; bases unmatched to any gene: 6. There are 15 residues in the CDR3. Here the CDR3 reads CASSEEGTGSETQYF. CDR3 bases: TGTGCCAGCAGTGAAGAGGGGACAGGTTCTGAGACCCAGTACTTC.

The chain links TRBV5-4 to TRBJ2-7; no reliable D call. The germline V gene has CDR1 SGHNT and CDR2 YYREEE (reference sequence). The CDR3 extends over 12 amino acids. V was pared by 4 bases and J by 3 bases, with 8 bases between. CDR3 amino acids: CASSRSNYEQYF. The CDR3 DNA sequence: TGTGCCAGCAGCCGGTCTAACTACGAGCAGTACTTC.

The J gene is TRBJ2-7, the V gene TRBV21-1; the D call of TRBD1 is as the table states it, not checked on the DNA. TRBV21-1 is termed a pseudogene. CDR3 length: 13 amino acids. CDR3 sequence: CASSNFRSYEQYF. Here the CDR3 DNA reads TGTGCCAGCAGCAACTTCAGATCCTACGAGCAGTACTTC.

The sample holds one count of this clone. This chain joins TRBV4-2 and TRBJ2-7; D may correspond to TRBD1 or TRBD2 (5 bases each). Germline values: CDR1 LGHNA, CDR2 YNFKEQ. The CDR3 is 13 amino acids. V gave up 5 bases and J gave up 7 bases, with 15 bases separating them. CDR3 residues: CASSLVPGREQYF. The CDR3 coding sequence is TGTGCCAGCAGCTTGGTACCGGGGCGAGAGCAGTACTTC.

This rearrangement joins TRBV4-3 to TRBJ2-5; 7 bases line up with TRBD1. CDR1 is LGHNA and CDR2 is YSLEER in the germline V gene. There are 15 residues in the CDR3. The V gene end was trimmed by 3 bases and the J gene end by 0 bases; junction bases not matched to a gene: 4. The CDR3 loop reads CASSQGQRYQETQYF. CDR3 DNA: TGCGCCAGCAGCCAGGGACAGCGGTACCAAGAGACCCAGTACTTC.

This chain uses TRBV28 with TRBJ2-3; D not certain. Germline assignment: CDR1 MDHEN and CDR2 SYDVKM. CDR3 size: 15 residues. The V gene lost 3 bases and the J gene lost 1 base, with 11 bases spanning the gap. The CDR3 here is CASSFLIMGTDTQYF. The CDR3, as DNA: TGTGCCAGCAGTTTCCTGATCATGGGCACAGATACGCAGTATTTT.

V is TRBV28 and J is TRBJ2-1; 7 bases are a match to TRBD2. This CDR3 comprises 14 residues. With 3 bases clipped from V and 6 bases from J, the junction kept 5 bases outside the gene matches. Germline-derived CDR1 and CDR2 are MDHEN and SYDVKM. The CDR3 nucleotides read TGTGCCAGCAGTTTTCCCAGGGAGGGCAATGAGCAGTTCTTC. Protein sequence: CASSFPREGNEQFF.

The chain is built from TRBV4-1 and TRBJ2-7, with 9 bases aligning to TRBD1. V shed 0 bases and J 5 bases; nucleotides not matched to a gene: 8. The CDR3 length is 16 residues. Germline values: CDR1 MGHRA, CDR2 YSYEKL. CDR3 nucleotide sequence: TGCGCCAGCAGCCAAGAGATGGGACAGGGTACCGACGAGCAGTACTTC. Its translation: CASSQEMGQGTDEQYF.

Concerning this clone: The same CDR3 also results from other DNA sequences found in this sample. This chain uses TRBV13 with TRBJ1-5; D gene unclear. Trimming removed 3 bases at V and 7 bases at J, with 7 bases between. Per the germline V gene, CDR1 is PRHDT and CDR2 is FYEKMQ (reference sequence). The CDR3 covers 12 residues. CDR3 in DNA: TGTGCCAGCAGCTTGGGTTCCCAGCCCCAGCATTTT. This codes for CASSLGSQPQHF.

As DNA, the CDR3 is TGTGCCAGCAGTCAAAACAGGGCTAAGGGGACCCAGTACTTC. Translated: CASSQNRAKGTQYF. The rearrangement links TRBV28 to TRBJ2-5, with a possible D match to TRBD1 (6 bases). The CDR3 spans 14 residues. In germline, CDR1 is MDHEN, CDR2 SYDVKM. Trimming cost V 5 bases and J 7 bases, with 17 bases left between them.

The genes are TRBV7-9 and TRBJ2-7; D perhaps matches TRBD1 (6 bases). CDR1 and CDR2 from the germline V gene are SEHNR and FQNEAQ (reference sequence). This CDR3 region has 13 residues. Trimming took 3 bases from V and 3 from J, leaving 9 bases between them. The CDR3 coding sequence is TGTGCCAGCAGCTTGTCGGACAGCTACGAGCAGTACTTC. Amino acids: CASSLSDSYEQYF.

The V gene is TRBV28, the J gene TRBJ2-5; 13 bases fit TRBD2. The J call could be wrong; TRBJ2-7 is a better fit for the DNA end. The CDR3 consists of 14 residues. Germline-derived CDR1 and CDR2 are MDHEN and SYDVKM. CDR3 amino acids: CASSSGLAGAEQYF. DNA of the CDR3: TGTGCCAGCAGTTCCGGACTAGCGGGGGCCGAGCAGTACTTC.